These T cell receptor beta chains were read from a single sample in a study of cytomegalovirus exposure and HLA in healthy donors. Here immunoSEQ multiplex PCR was the method, and the copy in TCRdb shows in-frame clones only, minus some. The sample lists about 140,000 clones; about 86% were seen once. Sequencing used PBMCs. These TCRs come from a man aged 18 to 30 in good health and CMV-seronegative. The CDR3 runs from the conserved cysteine through the conserved F or W. The order of the fields is clone size, D gene, V gene, J gene, CDR3 DNA, CDR3 protein. A D gene is named only where the DNA matches it firmly. Clone size is not always given. Where it is, it says once, few, many or a class for expanded clones.

clone_size: -
d_call: -
v_call: TRBV5-4
j_call: TRBJ1-1
cdr3_nt: TGTGCCAGCAGCTTGGACTTGGACAGCGGGAACACTGAAGCTTTCTTT
cdr3_aa: CASSLDLDSGNTEAFF

clone_size: -
d_call: -
v_call: TRBV6-5
j_call: TRBJ1-2
cdr3_nt: TGTGCCAGCAGTGGCGGGCCCGAGGGCTATGGCTACACCTTC
cdr3_aa: CASSGGPEGYGYTF

clone_size: -
d_call: -
v_call: TRBV7-9
j_call: TRBJ2-3
cdr3_nt: TGTGCCAGCAGCTCCTCCGGGACAGATACGCAGTATTTT
cdr3_aa: CASSSSGTDTQYF

clone_size: -
d_call: TRBD2
v_call: TRBV9
j_call: TRBJ2-5
cdr3_nt: TGTGCCAGCAGCGGTAGCGGGGGGGCCGGGGAGACCCAGTACTTC
cdr3_aa: CASSGSGGAGETQYF

clone_size: -
d_call: -
v_call: TRBV5-7
j_call: TRBJ2-3
cdr3_nt: TGTGCCAGCAGCTTTGGCCGAGACAAGCCTAGCACAGATACGCAGTATTTT
cdr3_aa: CASSFGRDKPSTDTQYF

clone_size: once
d_call: -
v_call: TRBV9
j_call: TRBJ2-2
cdr3_nt: TGTGCCAGCAGCGTCCAGGGCGGGGAGCTGTTTTTT
cdr3_aa: CASSVQGGELFF

clone_size: few
d_call: -
v_call: TRBV6-5
j_call: TRBJ1-6
cdr3_nt: TGTGCCAGCAGTTACGGGGCCTATTCACCCCTCCACTTT
cdr3_aa: CASSYGAYSPLHF

clone_size: -
d_call: TRBD1
v_call: TRBV5-6
j_call: TRBJ2-7
cdr3_nt: TGTGCCAGCAGGGGACAGCGTACCGTTTCCTACGAGCAGTACTTC
cdr3_aa: CASRGQRTVSYEQYF

clone_size: -
d_call: -
v_call: TRBV5-1
j_call: TRBJ2-7
cdr3_nt: TGCGCCAGCAGCCCCCGCAGGGGGGATCACTACGAGCAGTACTTC
cdr3_aa: CASSPRRGDHYEQYF

clone_size: -
d_call: TRBD2
v_call: TRBV29-1
j_call: TRBJ2-1
cdr3_nt: TGCAGCGGCCTCCGACTAGCGGGGAATGAGCAGTTCTTC
cdr3_aa: CSGLRLAGNEQFF

clone_size: -
d_call: -
v_call: TRBV19
j_call: TRBJ1-2
cdr3_nt: TGTGCCAGTAGTATGTCCAGTTACTATGGCTACACCTTC
cdr3_aa: CASSMSSYYGYTF

clone_size: -
d_call: -
v_call: TRBV6-4
j_call: TRBJ2-6
cdr3_nt: TGTGCCAGCAGTGACGCGGGCAGCTCTGGGGCCAACGTCCTGACTTTC
cdr3_aa: CASSDAGSSGANVLTF

clone_size: -
d_call: -
v_call: TRBV7-4
j_call: TRBJ2-1
cdr3_nt: TGTGCCAGCAGCTCCGACAGAGGGGGTGAGCAGTTCTTC
cdr3_aa: CASSSDRGGEQFF

clone_size: -
d_call: -
v_call: TRBV15
j_call: TRBJ2-4
cdr3_nt: TGTGCCACCAGCAGAAGGCGGACAACGGGCCGCGGCATTCAGTACTTC
cdr3_aa: CATSRRRTTGRGIQYF

clone_size: few
d_call: -
v_call: TRBV7-9
j_call: TRBJ1-1
cdr3_nt: TGTGCCAGCAGCTCCCAACGAGCCTATGAAGCTTTCTTT
cdr3_aa: CASSSQRAYEAFF

clone_size: -
d_call: TRBD1
v_call: TRBV6-5
j_call: TRBJ2-1
cdr3_nt: TGTGCCAGCAGCAGCGGACAGGGCAATGAGCAGTTCTTC
cdr3_aa: CASSSGQGNEQFF

clone_size: -
d_call: TRBD2
v_call: TRBV25-1
j_call: TRBJ2-3
cdr3_nt: TGTGCCAGCAGGGGTGGCGGGAGGACAGATACGCAGTATTTT
cdr3_aa: CASRGGGRTDTQYF

clone_size: -
d_call: -
v_call: TRBV28
j_call: TRBJ1-2
cdr3_nt: TGTGCCAGCAGTTTATTTACCGGGACTAAGGAGGCGAACTATGGCTACACCTTC
cdr3_aa: CASSLFTGTKEANYGYTF

clone_size: -
d_call: -
v_call: TRBV27
j_call: TRBJ2-1
cdr3_nt: TGTGCCAGCAGTGAACAGGTTTTCGATGAGCAGTTCTTC
cdr3_aa: CASSEQVFDEQFF

clone_size: -
d_call: -
v_call: TRBV4-1
j_call: TRBJ2-2
cdr3_nt: TGCGCCAGCAGCCAAGTGACTTCAAACACCGGGGAGCTGTTTTTT
cdr3_aa: CASSQVTSNTGELFF

clone_size: few
d_call: TRBD1
v_call: TRBV2
j_call: TRBJ2-1
cdr3_nt: TGTGCCAGCAGAAGTCGGACAGGGGGGAACAATGAGCAGTTCTTC
cdr3_aa: CASRSRTGGNNEQFF

clone_size: few
d_call: -
v_call: TRBV6-5
j_call: TRBJ1-6
cdr3_nt: TGTGCCAGCAGAGCCCCGGCAGGGCTAAAGGCGGCCCTCCACTTT
cdr3_aa: CASRAPAGLKAALHF

clone_size: -
d_call: -
v_call: TRBV7-9
j_call: TRBJ1-1
cdr3_nt: TGTGCCAGCATCCTACAGGGAGATACTGAAGCTTTCTTT
cdr3_aa: CASILQGDTEAFF

clone_size: -
d_call: -
v_call: TRBV7-9
j_call: TRBJ2-5
cdr3_nt: TGTGCCAGCAGCTATAGTTGGGATTTAAGGGGGACCCAGTACTTC
cdr3_aa: CASSYSWDLRGTQYF

clone_size: -
d_call: TRBD1
v_call: TRBV7-2
j_call: TRBJ1-1
cdr3_nt: TGTGCCAGCAGCACAGACAGGGTTTCTGAAGCTTTCTTT
cdr3_aa: CASSTDRVSEAFF

clone_size: -
d_call: -
v_call: TRBV28
j_call: TRBJ2-7
cdr3_nt: TGTGCCTGGGCGACTAGTAATTCCTACGAGCAGTACTTC
cdr3_aa: CAWATSNSYEQYF

clone_size: -
d_call: TRBD2
v_call: TRBV6-6
j_call: TRBJ2-7
cdr3_nt: TGTGCCAGCAGTTATGGGCCAGCGGGAGAGGACGAGCAGTACTTC
cdr3_aa: CASSYGPAGEDEQYF

clone_size: -
d_call: -
v_call: TRBV15
j_call: TRBJ2-3
cdr3_nt: TGTGCCACCAGCAGAGGACGGGATAGCACAGATACGCAGTATTTT
cdr3_aa: CATSRGRDSTDTQYF

clone_size: -
d_call: TRBD2
v_call: TRBV2
j_call: TRBJ2-1
cdr3_nt: TGTGCCAGCAGTGACTCGCCTAGGACTAGCGAGCCCAATGAGCAGTTCTTC
cdr3_aa: CASSDSPRTSEPNEQFF

clone_size: -
d_call: -
v_call: TRBV7-9
j_call: TRBJ2-3
cdr3_nt: TGTGCCAGCAGCCAACAGGGATGGGGCACAGATACGCAGTATTTT
cdr3_aa: CASSQQGWGTDTQYF

clone_size: -
d_call: TRBD1
v_call: TRBV6-5
j_call: TRBJ1-1
cdr3_nt: TGTGCCAGCAGTTACAGGACAGGGAACACTGAAGCTTTCTTT
cdr3_aa: CASSYRTGNTEAFF

clone_size: -
d_call: TRBD2
v_call: TRBV28
j_call: TRBJ2-1
cdr3_nt: TGTGCCAGCAGTACAGCGGCTAGCGGGAGGGTTGAGCAGTTCTTC
cdr3_aa: CASSTAASGRVEQFF

clone_size: -
d_call: TRBD1
v_call: TRBV28
j_call: TRBJ1-1
cdr3_nt: TGTGCCAGCAGGCCGGGACAGGCCCTGAACACTGAAGCTTTCTTT
cdr3_aa: CASRPGQALNTEAFF

clone_size: once
d_call: -
v_call: TRBV7-2
j_call: TRBJ2-6
cdr3_nt: TGTGCCAGCAGCTTAACGCGAAGGGCGGGCGCTGGGGCCAACGTCCTGACTTTC
cdr3_aa: CASSLTRRAGAGANVLTF

clone_size: -
d_call: TRBD1
v_call: TRBV6-1
j_call: TRBJ2-5
cdr3_nt: TGTGCCAGCAGTGATCGACAGGGGACCGAGACCCAGTACTTC
cdr3_aa: CASSDRQGTETQYF

clone_size: -
d_call: -
v_call: TRBV14
j_call: TRBJ2-7
cdr3_nt: TGTGCCAGCAGCCAAGATGACGGGAGACGAACAAGGCAGTACTTC
cdr3_aa: CASSQDDGRRTRQYF

clone_size: -
d_call: -
v_call: TRBV5-1
j_call: TRBJ2-5
cdr3_nt: TGCGCCAGCAGCTTGGAAGGGGTCCAAGAGACCCAGTACTTC
cdr3_aa: CASSLEGVQETQYF

clone_size: -
d_call: -
v_call: TRBV4-1
j_call: TRBJ2-2
cdr3_nt: TGCGCCAGCAGCCCCGGGGGAGGCAGGACGAACACCGGGGAGCTGTTTTTT
cdr3_aa: CASSPGGGRTNTGELFF

clone_size: -
d_call: -
v_call: TRBV5-6
j_call: TRBJ1-1
cdr3_nt: TGTGCCAGCAGCTTGGGGGCCTTATTTCAGGGGATCTATGGGACTGAAGCTTTCTTT
cdr3_aa: CASSLGALFQGIYGTEAFF

clone_size: once
d_call: -
v_call: TRBV19
j_call: TRBJ2-2
cdr3_nt: TGTGCCAGTAACCCGGCGCAGGTGAACACCGGGGAGCTGTTTTTT
cdr3_aa: CASNPAQVNTGELFF

clone_size: once
d_call: -
v_call: TRBV5-1
j_call: TRBJ2-7
cdr3_nt: TGCGCCAGCAGGTCCAGCTCCTACGAGCAGTACTTC
cdr3_aa: CASRSSSYEQYF